The present entry profiles one T cell receptor (beta chain) with its context. No antigen is known for it. No qualities accompany the bases; no much larger clone lies one base away. The library was made by multiplex PCR. TRB libraries were generated by one-step amplicon PCR from 90 to 100 ng genomic DNA using EuroClonality-NGS primers. Sequencing of the TRB amplicons was done on Illumina MiSeq instruments using 2 x 250 bp version 2 chemistry. Processing in the source paper ran as follows. Primary TRB sequence analysis and V(D)J annotation were performed with IMGT/HighV-QUEST. VDJtools was used to assess repertoire diversity and composition after nonfunctional clones were removed and samples were downsampled for comparisons between samples. In TCRdb, the public reads were trimmed at Q25 with fastp and aligned with MiXCR, with productive beta chains retained. Each CDR3 protein gets just one entry, which takes the most common genes and DNA from the rows behind it. For this entry, the V and J calls and clone size follow TCRdb and not the study's own pipeline. This sample lists about 420 distinct CDR3 sequences; around 24% were detected once. Around two thirds of the sample belongs to the ten largest clones.

This sample was included in a study of somatic reversion in DOCK8 deficiency (dated by TCRdb to 2019 to 2021). Background on the whole study: T cell receptor beta repertoires were compared among DOCK8-deficient patients, DOCK8-revertant patients and healthy volunteers. The DOCK8-deficient patients included in the study had been previously reported. The study investigated how somatic reversion of pathogenic DOCK8 variants alters lymphocyte differentiation and function in DOCK8 deficiency. Results the study describes overall, beyond this receptor: Whether whole blood or PBMCs served as the source material for each individual sample was not specified in the methods.

For the TCR repertoire analysis, genomic DNA was extracted either from whole blood samples or from PBMCs. Samples were obtained from a few DOCK8-revertant patients, with some of these patients sampled at multiple time points. The CDR3, from cysteine to phenylalanine, totals 13 residues. Just the 39-base CDR3 DNA is kept, in frame starting at base 1. CDR1 and CDR2 (DFQATT, SNEGSKA) derive from the germline V gene (reference sequence). The V and J ends are trimmed by 6 bases and 8 bases, leaving 16 bases between them. This TCR was recovered from a human donor with DOCK8 deficiency. Sequencing was carried out using blood. The cell subset or site label of this sample denotes: DOCK8-deficient patient with somatic reversion. Here the chain combines TRBV20-1 and TRBJ1-4; confidence is insufficient to name the D gene. The CDR3 protein sequence reads: CSAVRVIGEKLFF. The DNA is as follows: TGCAGTGCGGTCCGGGTGATAGGAGAAAAACTGTTTTTT.